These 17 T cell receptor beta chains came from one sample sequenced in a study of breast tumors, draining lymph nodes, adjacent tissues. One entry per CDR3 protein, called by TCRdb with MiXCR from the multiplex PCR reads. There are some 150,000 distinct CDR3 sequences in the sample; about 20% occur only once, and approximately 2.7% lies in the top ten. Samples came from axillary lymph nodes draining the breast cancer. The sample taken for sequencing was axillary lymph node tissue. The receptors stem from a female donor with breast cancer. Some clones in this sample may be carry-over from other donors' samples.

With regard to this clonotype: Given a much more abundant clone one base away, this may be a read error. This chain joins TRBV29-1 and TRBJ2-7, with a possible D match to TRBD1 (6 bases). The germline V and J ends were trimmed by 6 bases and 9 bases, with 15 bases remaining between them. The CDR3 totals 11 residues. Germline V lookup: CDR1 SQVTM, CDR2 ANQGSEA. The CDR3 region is CSVEQGNVQYF. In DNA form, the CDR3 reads TGCAGCGTGGAACAGGGAAACGTGCAGTACTTC.

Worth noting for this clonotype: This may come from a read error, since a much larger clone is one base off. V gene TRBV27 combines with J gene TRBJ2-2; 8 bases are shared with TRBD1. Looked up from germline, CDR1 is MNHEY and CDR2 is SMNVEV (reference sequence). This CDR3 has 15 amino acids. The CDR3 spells CTSSPLGQGGVRLFF. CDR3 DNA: TGTACCAGCAGTCCCCTCGGACAGGGCGGGGTGAGACTGTTTTTT.

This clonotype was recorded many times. CDR3 protein: CASSALAGGPQTLSEQYF. Written as DNA, the CDR3 is TGTGCCAGCAGTGCTCTAGCGGGAGGGCCCCAAACCCTTAGCGAGCAGTACTTC. This chain links TRBV6-1 with TRBJ2-7; 12 nucleotides align to TRBD2. V lost 4 bases, J lost 6 bases, and 16 bases stayed unmatched. CDR1 and CDR2 (germline): MNHNS, SASEGT. The CDR3 is made up of 18 amino acids.

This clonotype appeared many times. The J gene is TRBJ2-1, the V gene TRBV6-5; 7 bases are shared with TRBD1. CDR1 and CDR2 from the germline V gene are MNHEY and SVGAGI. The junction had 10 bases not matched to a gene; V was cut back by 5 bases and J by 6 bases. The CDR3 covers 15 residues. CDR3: CASSPLARQGNEQFF. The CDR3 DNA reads TGTGCCAGCAGTCCACTGGCGAGACAGGGCAATGAGCAGTTCTTC.

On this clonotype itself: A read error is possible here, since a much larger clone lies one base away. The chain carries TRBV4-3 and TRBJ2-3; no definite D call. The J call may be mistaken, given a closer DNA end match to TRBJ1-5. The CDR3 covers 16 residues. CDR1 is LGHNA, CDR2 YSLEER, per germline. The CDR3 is CASSQDSTPSTDTQHF. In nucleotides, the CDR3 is TGCGCCAGCAGCCAAGATTCCACGCCTTCTACAGATACGCAGCATTTT.

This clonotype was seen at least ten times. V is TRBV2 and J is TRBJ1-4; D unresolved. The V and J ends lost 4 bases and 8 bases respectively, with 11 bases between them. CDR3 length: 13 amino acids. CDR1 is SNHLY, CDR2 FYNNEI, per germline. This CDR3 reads CASSVERNEKLFF. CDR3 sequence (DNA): TGTGCCAGCAGTGTGGAGCGAAACGAAAAACTGTTTTTT.

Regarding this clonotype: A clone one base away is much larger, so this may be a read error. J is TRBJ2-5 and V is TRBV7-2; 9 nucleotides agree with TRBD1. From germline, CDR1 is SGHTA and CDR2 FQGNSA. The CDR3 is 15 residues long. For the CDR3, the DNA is TGTGCCTGCAGCTTAATCACAGGGGGCGAAGAGACCCAGTACTTC. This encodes CACSLITGGEETQYF.

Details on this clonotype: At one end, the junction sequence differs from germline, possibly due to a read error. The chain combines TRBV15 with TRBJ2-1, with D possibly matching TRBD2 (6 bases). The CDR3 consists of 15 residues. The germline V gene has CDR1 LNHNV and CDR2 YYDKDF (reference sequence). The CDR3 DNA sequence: TGTGCCACTTTAAACCGGGACTCGCATTACAATGAGCGGTTCTTC. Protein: CATLNRDSHYNERFF.

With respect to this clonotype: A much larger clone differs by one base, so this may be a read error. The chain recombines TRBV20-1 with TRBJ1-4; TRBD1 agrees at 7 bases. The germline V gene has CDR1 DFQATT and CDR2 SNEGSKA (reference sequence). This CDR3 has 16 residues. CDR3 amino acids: CSARTRTGTVNEELFF. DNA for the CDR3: TGCAGTGCTAGAACAAGGACCGGGACAGTTAATGAAGAACTGTTTTTT.

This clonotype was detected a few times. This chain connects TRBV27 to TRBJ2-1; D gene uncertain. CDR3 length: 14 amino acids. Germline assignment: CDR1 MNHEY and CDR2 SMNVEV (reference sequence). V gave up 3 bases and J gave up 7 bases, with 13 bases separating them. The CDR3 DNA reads TGTGCCAGCAGTTTCCCCGGACCAGCGAATGAGCAGTTCTTC. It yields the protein CASSFPGPANEQFF.

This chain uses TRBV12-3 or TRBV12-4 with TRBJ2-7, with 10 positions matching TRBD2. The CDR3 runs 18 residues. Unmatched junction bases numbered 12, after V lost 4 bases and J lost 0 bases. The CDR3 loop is CASSWGISGRDGSYEQYF. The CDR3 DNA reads TGTGCCAGCAGTTGGGGGATCAGCGGGAGGGACGGCTCCTACGAGCAGTACTTC.

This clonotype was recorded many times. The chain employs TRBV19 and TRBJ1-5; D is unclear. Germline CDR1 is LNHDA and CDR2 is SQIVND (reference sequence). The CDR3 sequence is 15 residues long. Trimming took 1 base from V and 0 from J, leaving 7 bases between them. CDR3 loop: CASSIGLNSNQPQHF. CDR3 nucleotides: TGTGCCAGTAGTATAGGACTTAATAGCAATCAGCCCCAGCATTTT.

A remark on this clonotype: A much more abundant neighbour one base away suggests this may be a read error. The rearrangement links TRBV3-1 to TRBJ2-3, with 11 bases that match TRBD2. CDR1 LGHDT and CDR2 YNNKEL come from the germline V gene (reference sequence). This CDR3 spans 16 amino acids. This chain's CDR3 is CTSSPGLAESTDTQYF. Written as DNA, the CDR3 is TGTACCAGCAGCCCGGGACTAGCGGAAAGCACAGATACGCAGTATTTT.

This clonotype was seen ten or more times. The CDR3 region is CSVSGGGGYTF. CDR3 nucleotides: TGCAGCGTCTCGGGAGGTGGTGGCTACACCTTC. The chain links TRBV29-1 to TRBJ1-2; D uncertain. The germline V and J ends were trimmed by 6 bases and 7 bases, with 12 bases remaining between them. There are 11 residues in the CDR3. Germline V gives CDR1 SQVTM, CDR2 ANQGSEA.

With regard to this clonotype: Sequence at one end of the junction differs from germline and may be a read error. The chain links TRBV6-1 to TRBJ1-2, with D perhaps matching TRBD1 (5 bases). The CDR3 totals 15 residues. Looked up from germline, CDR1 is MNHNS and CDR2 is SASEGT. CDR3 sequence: CASSEGGVKGYGCTF. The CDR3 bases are TGTGCCAGCAGTGAAGGAGGGGTAAAAGGGTATGGCTGCACCTTC.

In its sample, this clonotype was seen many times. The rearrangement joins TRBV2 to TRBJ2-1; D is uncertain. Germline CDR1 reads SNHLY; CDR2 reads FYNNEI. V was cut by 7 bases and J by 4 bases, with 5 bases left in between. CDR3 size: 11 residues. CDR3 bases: TGTGCCAGCACCTCATACAATGAGCAGTTCTTC. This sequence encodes CASTSYNEQFF. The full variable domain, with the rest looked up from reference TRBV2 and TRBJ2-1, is EPEVTQTPSHQVTQMGQEVILRCVPISNHLYFYWYRQILGQKVEFLVSFYNNEISEKSEIFDDQFSVERPDGSNFTLKIRSTKLEDSAMYFCASTSYNEQFFGPGTRLTVL.

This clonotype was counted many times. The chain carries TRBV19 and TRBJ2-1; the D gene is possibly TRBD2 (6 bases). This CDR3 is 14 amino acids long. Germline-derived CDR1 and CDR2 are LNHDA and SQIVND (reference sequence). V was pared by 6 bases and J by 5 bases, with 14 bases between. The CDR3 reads CASREGRINNEQFF. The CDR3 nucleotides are TGTGCCAGTAGGGAGGGACGGATTAACAATGAGCAGTTCTTC.